The 3 T cell receptor beta chains below all came from one sample that was sequenced in a study of blood T cell repertoires in COVID-19. The method was immunoSEQ multiplex PCR; TCRdb's version includes in-frame clones alone and lacks a portion of them. The data hold approximately 140,000 clones, with roughly 86% observed a single time. Sequenced sample: peripheral blood. These receptors came from a man in his forties or fifties with active or convalescent COVID-19.

The V gene is TRBV18, the J gene TRBJ2-7, with 8 nucleotides matching TRBD2. CDR3 length equals 14 residues. The germline V gene encodes CDR1 KGHSH and CDR2 LQKENI. V lost 4 bases and J lost 2; bases outside the gene matches: 4. The CDR3 is CASSQQAGAYEQYF. The CDR3 nucleotides are TGTGCCAGCTCACAACAAGCGGGGGCCTACGAGCAGTACTTC.

V gene TRBV5-1 combines with J gene TRBJ2-3; D is unclear. Germline V gene sequence: CDR1 SGHRS, CDR2 YFSETQ. V lost 6 bases and J lost 0, with 8 bases in between. The length of the CDR3 is 13 residues. Written as DNA, the CDR3 is TGCGCCAGCACGCGACATAGCACAGATACGCAGTATTTT. It specifies CASTRHSTDTQYF.

V usage is TRBV18 and J usage is TRBJ2-5; D gene ambiguous. V shed 2 bases and J shed 4 bases, with 8 bases lying between them. The CDR3 is made up of 13 amino acids. In germline, CDR1 is KGHSH, CDR2 LQKENI. The CDR3 reads CASSPGLRETQYF. The CDR3 DNA reads TGTGCCAGCTCACCAGGCCTCCGAGAGACCCAGTACTTC.